These 26 T cell receptor beta chains came from one sample sequenced in a study of blood T cells in healthy people across ages. A sample-barcoded 5' primer and a J-beta primer mix were used in a second PCR of about 7 to 12 cycles. TCRdb independently ran MiXCR on the 5' RACE reads; one entry per CDR3 protein. The repertoire holds about 640,000 distinct CDR3 sequences, with roughly 30% as singletons. Source material: blood. These receptors all come from a woman of 80 years or more in good health.

Remarks on this clonotype: A much bigger clone sits one base away, suggesting this may be a read error. This chain joins TRBV9 and TRBJ2-1, with 8 bases matching TRBD2. In germline, CDR1 is SGDLS, CDR2 YYNGEE. The CDR3 loop spans 16 amino acids. V lost 7 bases to trimming and J lost 6 bases; unmatched junction nucleotides: 15. CDR3 DNA: TGTGCCAGCGGGGCCCTGAGGGCGGGGGGTATCAATGAGCAGTTCTTC. It specifies CASGALRAGGINEQFF. The full variable domain, rest sourced from reference TRBV9 and TRBJ2-1, is DSGVTQTPKHLITATGQRVTLRCSPRSGDLSVYWYQQSLDQGLQFLIQYYNGEERAKGNILERFSAQQFPDLHSELNLSSLELGDSALYFCASGALRAGGINEQFFGPGTRLTVL.

The chain is built from TRBV7-2 and TRBJ1-6, with 10 nucleotides matching TRBD1. This CDR3 region has 16 residues. The V gene end was trimmed by 3 bases and the J gene end by 10 bases; junction bases not matched to a gene: 9. Germline V lookup: CDR1 SGHTA, CDR2 FQGNSA. CDR3 nucleotides: TGTGCCAGCAGCTTGGGGCCCGGACAGGGGGGGTCACCCCTCCACTTT. It yields the protein CASSLGPGQGGSPLHF.

This clonotype was seen repeatedly, ten times or more. The V and J genes are TRBV6-2 or TRBV6-3 and TRBJ1-1; the D gene is possibly TRBD1 (6 bases). CDR3 size: 16 residues. V lost 4 bases and J lost 0, with 15 bases in between. Per the germline V gene, CDR1 is MNHEY and CDR2 is SVGEGT. CDR3 in DNA: TGTGCCAGCAGTTCCGGGACACTCGGTATGAACACTGAAGCTTTCTTT. This encodes CASSSGTLGMNTEAFF.

V and J are TRBV5-1 and TRBJ1-1, with TRBD1 matching over 7 bases. CDR3 length: 15 amino acids. CDR1 is SGHRS and CDR2 is YFSETQ in the germline V gene. V shed 1 base and J 2 bases; nucleotides not matched to a gene: 5. The CDR3 DNA is TGCGCCAGCAGCTTGTGGGGGGACAGCAACACTGAAGCTTTCTTT. Encoded protein: CASSLWGDSNTEAFF.

J is TRBJ1-1 and V is TRBV20-1; 9 bases map to TRBD1. Germline V gene data show CDR1 as DFQATT and CDR2 as SNEGSKA (reference sequence). V shed 1 base, J shed 0 bases, and the junction held 9 bases outside the gene matches. This CDR3 is built from 17 residues. The CDR3 nucleotides are TGCAGTGCTAGAGGACCCTCGGGACAGGGATTGAACACTGAAGCTTTCTTT. It yields the protein CSARGPSGQGLNTEAFF.

Note on this clonotype: A much larger clone is a single base away; this may be a read error. This chain joins TRBV27 and TRBJ2-1; no firm D call. V shed 6 bases and J shed 3 bases, with 12 bases lying between them. This CDR3 has 14 residues. Looked up from germline, CDR1 is MNHEY and CDR2 is SMNVEV (reference sequence). CDR3 residues: CASRSSASYNEQFF. CDR3 bases: TGTGCCAGCAGGTCCTCGGCGAGCTACAATGAGCAGTTCTTC.

To note about this clonotype: A single base separates this from a much larger clone, so it may be a read error. J is TRBJ2-7 and V is TRBV4-3; maybe TRBD2 (6 bases). The CDR3 runs to 16 residues. CDR1 and CDR2 from the germline V gene are LGHNA and YSLEER. V dropped 2 bases and J dropped 7 bases, with 21 bases sitting between them. The CDR3 nucleotides read TGCGCCAGCAGCCAAAGGTCCGGGGGAGGTCGTAATGAGCAGTACTTC. Its translation is CASSQRSGGGRNEQYF.

This clonotype has at least ten counts. V usage is TRBV12-3 or TRBV12-4 and J usage is TRBJ1-4; D ambiguous. The length of the CDR3 is 12 residues. Trimming removed 3 bases from V and 7 bases from J, with 6 bases in between. CDR3 loop: CASSFNGEKLFF. For the CDR3, the DNA is TGTGCCAGCAGTTTCAATGGTGAAAAACTGTTTTTT.

Ten or more counts support this clonotype. The rearrangement uses TRBV7-9 and TRBJ1-4; 10 nucleotides agree with TRBD1. The CDR3 extends over 15 amino acids. Trimming at V came to 3 bases and at J to 8 bases, leaving 6 bases not matched to a gene. CDR1 and CDR2 from the germline V gene are SEHNR and FQNEAQ (reference sequence). CDR3 in amino acids: CASSLPTGGREKLFF. CDR3 DNA sequence: TGTGCCAGCAGCTTGCCGACAGGGGGCCGGGAAAAACTGTTTTTT.

On this clonotype: One junction end disagrees with the germline gene, perhaps due to a read error. The chain recombines TRBV20-1 with TRBJ2-5; D is unclear. CDR1 DFQATT and CDR2 SNEGSKA come from the germline V gene (reference sequence). This CDR3 is 11 amino acids long. The DNA of the CDR3 is TGTAGTGGGCAGTTCCAAGGGACCCAGTACTTC. Residues: CSGQFQGTQYF.

The chain uses TRBV10-3 and TRBJ2-5, with TRBD2 identical over 14 bases. CDR1 and CDR2 (germline): ENHRY, SYGVKD. The CDR3 contains 17 residues. J gave up 3 bases and V 1 base, and 4 bases lay outside the gene matches. The CDR3 DNA follows: TGTGCCATCAGTGAGTTCAGGGGACTAGCGGGAGAAGAGACCCAGTACTTC. Protein sequence: CAISEFRGLAGEETQYF.

The rearrangement joins TRBV6-5 to TRBJ1-1; TRBD1 might be the D (5 bases). This CDR3 has 14 amino acids. Germline V gene data show CDR1 as MNHEY and CDR2 as SVGAGI. V was clipped by 10 bases and J by 3 bases, with 18 bases between them. CDR3 nucleotide sequence: TGTGCCAACAGCAATAGGGGTTCGGACACTGAAGCTTTCTTT. It is translated as CANSNRGSDTEAFF.

This clonotype was detected a few times. The V and J genes are TRBV7-3 and TRBJ1-1; tentative D call: TRBD1 (6 bases). This CDR3 spans 14 amino acids. Germline V gives CDR1 SGHTA, CDR2 FQGTGA. V was clipped by 6 bases and J by 5 bases, with 16 bases between them. CDR3 DNA: TGTGCCAGCAGGCCGGGGGCCCGGGGGACTGAAGCTTTCTTT. The encoded protein is CASRPGARGTEAFF.

The sample holds a few counts of this clonotype. J is TRBJ2-3 and V is TRBV2; possibly TRBD2 for D (6 bases). Germline values: CDR1 SNHLY, CDR2 FYNNEI. V dropped 0 bases and J dropped 12 bases, with 7 bases sitting between them. The CDR3 spans 11 residues. CDR3 residues: CASSEARDQYF. In nucleotides, the CDR3 is TGTGCCAGCAGTGAAGCGCGGGACCAGTATTTT.

This clonotype appeared many times. This sequence joins TRBV5-1 and TRBJ2-7; perhaps TRBD2 as D (6 bases). This CDR3 contains 16 residues. The V gene lost 4 bases and the J gene lost 4 bases, with 21 bases spanning the gap. Per the germline V gene, CDR1 is SGHRS and CDR2 is YFSETQ. CDR3 coding DNA: TGCGCCAGCAGCCCCGACCGGGGGAAAAAGGGTTACGAGCAGTACTTC. Translated: CASSPDRGKKGYEQYF.

For this clonotype: A single base separates this from a much larger clone, so it may be a read error. J is TRBJ2-5 and V is TRBV11-2; the D gene is possibly TRBD2 (6 bases). Germline CDR1 is SGHAT and CDR2 is FQNNGV. Deletions cut 5 bases from V and 2 bases from J, with 15 bases between. This CDR3 is built from 15 residues. CDR3 sequence (DNA): TGTGCCAGCAGCCCTTGCGGGGTCGAACAAGAGACCCAGTACTTC. This translates into CASSPCGVEQETQYF. Full variable domain (missing parts from reference TRBV11-2 and TRBJ2-5): EAGVAQSPRYKIIEKRQSVAFWCNPISGHATLYWYQQILGQGPKLLIQFQNNGVVDDSQLPKDRFSAERLKGVDSTLKIQPAKLEDSAVYLCASSPCGVEQETQYFGPGTRLLVL.

The chain combines TRBV12-3 or TRBV12-4 with TRBJ1-1; D gene uncertain. There are 13 residues in the CDR3. Trimming took off 8 bases at V and 1 base at J, with 11 bases between the two ends. The CDR3 sequence: CASQLWGNTEAFF. CDR3 DNA: TGTGCCAGCCAGCTATGGGGGAACACTGAAGCTTTCTTT.

This clonotype has ten or more counts. The J gene is TRBJ2-5, the V gene TRBV4-3; 7 bases fit TRBD1. The germline CDR1 and CDR2 sequences are LGHNA and YSLEER. V lost 0 bases and J lost 1; bases outside the gene matches: 11. The CDR3 is 18 residues long. The CDR3 spells CASSQELRGGYRQETQYF. The CDR3 region has the DNA TGCGCCAGCAGCCAAGAGCTCCGAGGGGGCTACCGCCAAGAGACCCAGTACTTC.

This clonotype appeared many times. J is TRBJ1-1 and V is TRBV5-1; D uncertain. This CDR3 has 13 amino acids. Trimming removed 2 bases from V and 7 bases from J, with 12 bases in between. Germline V gives CDR1 SGHRS, CDR2 YFSETQ. The CDR3 nucleotides are TGCGCCAGCAGCTTTGGCACAGCGGATGAAGCTTTCTTT. It is translated as CASSFGTADEAFF.

About this clonotype itself: The junction shows a germline mismatch at one end, possibly a read error. The chain recombines TRBV10-2 with TRBJ2-2, with D perhaps TRBD1 (6 bases). Germline CDR1 is WSHSY and CDR2 is SAAADI. CDR3 length: 13 amino acids. The CDR3 coding sequence is TGCGCCGGCAGGGACACTTACACCGGGGAGCTGTTTTTT. Residues: CAGRDTYTGELFF.

This clonotype was observed a few times. The chain links TRBV4-2 to TRBJ2-5, with D perhaps matching TRBD2 (7 bases). The CDR3 runs to 15 residues. The germline CDR1 and CDR2 sequences are LGHNA and YNFKEQ. The V end lost 2 bases, the J end lost 4 bases, and 14 bases lay between the germline ends. CDR3 in amino acids: CASSQKRGGVETQYF. The CDR3 DNA reads as TGTGCCAGCAGCCAAAAAAGGGGGGGGGTAGAGACCCAGTACTTC.

This clonotype showed up just a few times. Being one base from a much bigger clone, this may be a read error. J is TRBJ2-1 and V is TRBV4-2, with 9 bases lining up with TRBD1. The J call may be faulty, since TRBJ2-7 better matches the DNA end. Germline CDR1 reads LGHNA; CDR2 reads YNFKEQ. The CDR3 contains 17 residues. As DNA, the CDR3 is TGTGCCAGCAGCCAGGGGACAGGGCTCGATTCGAACAATGAGCAGTACTTC. Amino acids: CASSQGTGLDSNNEQYF.

In this sample, this clonotype turned up many times. The CDR3 sequence: CASSTGQTAYEQYF. CDR3 in DNA: TGTGCCAGCAGCACCGGACAGACGGCCTACGAGCAGTACTTC. This sequence joins TRBV5-5 and TRBJ2-7; D may be TRBD1 (6 bases). V was pared by 4 bases and J by 2 bases, with 13 bases between. Germline-derived CDR1 and CDR2 are SGHKS and YYEKEE (reference sequence). This CDR3 contains 14 residues.

This chain uses TRBV29-1 with TRBJ2-5; 9 nucleotides match TRBD2. Gene TRBJ2-7 matches the end of the DNA better, so the J call may be wrong. CDR1 is SQVTM, CDR2 ANQGSEA, per germline. The CDR3 is 13 amino acids. In DNA, the CDR3 is TGCAGCGTGTTACTAGCGGGTCCCTACGAGCAGTACTTC. It specifies CSVLLAGPYEQYF.

This clonotype was recorded only once. The chain uses TRBV14 and TRBJ2-3, with TRBD2 as a possible D gene (5 bases). The CDR3 extends over 15 amino acids. CDR1 is SGHDN, CDR2 FVKESK, per germline. Trimming pared 0 bases from V and 11 bases from J, leaving 18 bases between. CDR3 nucleotides: TGTGCCAGCAGCCAAGATCCGGGGTGGCTAAACCAGCAGTATTTT. Its translation is CASSQDPGWLNQQYF.

The sample holds many counts of this clonotype. The V and J genes are TRBV2 and TRBJ1-2, with unresolved D. This CDR3 is 11 amino acids long. Germline loops: CDR1 SNHLY, CDR2 FYNNEI. V was shortened by 5 bases and J by 7 bases, with 8 bases between the two germline ends. CDR3: CASSQFGGYTF. DNA of the CDR3: TGTGCCAGCAGTCAGTTTGGTGGCTACACCTTC.